Presented here are 15 T cell receptor beta chains from one specimen sequenced in a study of shared clonotypes between healthy human individuals. Sequencing was performed with immunoSEQ multiplex PCR; in TCRdb, only in-frame clones are kept and a portion is missing. Of over a million clones listed, roughly 97% are singletons. The sequenced sample consisted of naive CD4+ T cells sorted from blood. Regarding subset: CD45RA+ positively selected. Receptors originate from a man younger than 45 in good health.

The V and J genes are TRBV14 and TRBJ2-7; 13 bases are shared with TRBD2. CDR3 length: 19 amino acids. The germline gives CDR1 SGHDN, CDR2 FVKESK. V dropped 4 bases and J dropped 1; count of bases not matched to a gene: 13. The CDR3 sequence is CASSPQSGLAGLLSYEQYF. CDR3 nucleotides: TGTGCCAGCAGCCCCCAGTCGGGACTAGCGGGATTACTTTCCTACGAGCAGTACTTC.

The chain is built from TRBV7-7 and TRBJ2-5, with 10 bases identical to TRBD2. Trimming took 2 bases from V and 4 from J; bases not matched to a gene: 7. Germline values: CDR1 SSHAT, CDR2 FNYEAQ (reference sequence). The CDR3 is 16 residues long. Here the CDR3 reads CASSLSGRAGLETQYF. Written as DNA, the CDR3 is TGTGCCAGCAGCTTAAGCGGGAGGGCCGGATTAGAGACCCAGTACTTC.

Regarding this clone: The same CDR3 can be traced to other DNA sequences in this sample. The chain links TRBV19 to TRBJ2-1; no clear D gene. The CDR3 is made up of 14 amino acids. V lost 3 bases and J lost 0, with 6 bases in between. Germline CDR1 is LNHDA and CDR2 is SQIVND (reference sequence). The CDR3 spells CASSIGSSYNEQFF. The CDR3 DNA is TGTGCCAGTAGTATCGGCAGCTCCTACAATGAGCAGTTCTTC.

The chain combines TRBV4-1 with TRBJ1-5; D gene uncertain. The CDR3 consists of 12 residues. V was cut by 5 bases and J by 4 bases, with 6 bases left in between. Germline values: CDR1 MGHRA, CDR2 YSYEKL. The CDR3 DNA reads TGCGCCAGCAGCGGTGGGAATCAGCCCCAGCATTTT. Encoded protein: CASSGGNQPQHF.

In DNA form, the CDR3 reads TGTGCCAGCAGACCAGCGGGCGGACTAGCGACCTACAATGAGCAGTTCTTC. Translation gives CASRPAGGLATYNEQFF. This chain connects TRBV7-8 to TRBJ2-1, with 9 nucleotides matching TRBD2. V was pared by 6 bases and J by 2 bases, with 11 bases of the junction left unmatched. This CDR3 has 17 amino acids. The V gene's germline CDR1 is SGHVS and CDR2 FQNEAQ.

This chain links TRBV5-8 with TRBJ2-5; D not certain. The CDR3 is 15 residues long. Between the trimmed V and J ends, which lost 4 bases and 3 bases, there was a span of 16 bases. Germline loops: CDR1 SGHTS, CDR2 YDEGEE. CDR3 loop: CASSPIPTGEETQYF. The CDR3 coding sequence is TGTGCCAGCAGCCCGATCCCGACTGGAGAAGAGACCCAGTACTTC.

This chain connects TRBV5-1 to TRBJ2-1; maybe TRBD1 (6 bases). The CDR3 runs to 13 residues. Germline V gene sequence: CDR1 SGHRS, CDR2 YFSETQ. Trimming stripped 0 bases from V and 6 bases from J, with 7 bases between. The CDR3 DNA sequence: TGCGCCAGCAGCTTGGTGGACAGCAATGAGCAGTTCTTC. This encodes CASSLVDSNEQFF.

In nucleotides, the CDR3 is TGCGCCAGCAGCCAAGGGGATACGCAGTATTTT. Encoded protein: CASSQGDTQYF. The chain is built from TRBV4-1 and TRBJ2-3; no clear D. The CDR3 is made up of 11 amino acids. CDR1 and CDR2 (germline): MGHRA, YSYEKL. V gave up 1 base and J gave up 6 bases, with 2 bases separating them.

V and J are TRBV10-1 and TRBJ1-4, with D hard to call. The CDR3 runs 15 residues. V lost 0 bases, J lost 8 bases, and 13 bases lay in between. From germline, CDR1 is WNHNN and CDR2 SYGVQD (reference sequence). The CDR3 DNA sequence: TGCGCCAGCAGTGAGTCAAGTATCAGAGGAGAAAAACTGTTTTTT. Translating it yields CASSESSIRGEKLFF.

The rearrangement uses TRBV7-2 and TRBJ2-5; TRBD2 matches 7 bases. With V trimmed by 1 base and J by 6 bases, 17 bases remained unmatched. Germline CDR1 SGHTA, CDR2 FQGNSA. The CDR3 totals 18 residues. CDR3 sequence reads: CASSLVGVWGGSPQTQYF. In DNA form, the CDR3 reads TGTGCCAGCAGCTTAGTTGGGGTTTGGGGCGGGAGCCCTCAGACCCAGTACTTC. The full variable domain, its missing parts supplied by reference TRBV7-2 and TRBJ2-5, is GAGVSQSPSNKVTEKGKDVELRCDPISGHTALYWYRQSLGQGLEFLIYFQGNSAPDKSGLPSDRFSAERTGGSVSTLTIQRTQQEDSAVYLCASSLVGVWGGSPQTQYFGPGTRLLVL.

The chain employs TRBV5-1 and TRBJ1-1; no reliable D call. The germline V and J ends were trimmed by 5 bases and 0 bases, with 14 bases remaining between them. In germline, CDR1 is SGHRS, CDR2 YFSETQ. CDR3 length: 15 amino acids. The CDR3 DNA sequence: TGCGCCAGCAGTGGTGGTCTGGTGGTGAACACTGAAGCTTTCTTT. Protein sequence: CASSGGLVVNTEAFF.

The chain links TRBV18 to TRBJ1-2; 9 bases line up with TRBD1. Losses at the gene ends were 3 bases for V and 5 bases for J; bases not matched to a gene: 7. The CDR3 runs 15 residues. Germline-derived CDR1 and CDR2 are KGHSH and LQKENI. The CDR3 region is CASSPGTGQRYGYTF. The CDR3 DNA follows: TGTGCCAGCTCACCCGGGACAGGGCAGAGGTATGGCTACACCTTC.

J is TRBJ2-2 and V is TRBV7-9; D is possibly TRBD1 (6 bases). Germline lookup yields CDR1 SEHNR and CDR2 FQNEAQ (reference sequence). V lost 1 base and J 4 bases, leaving 13 bases between the germline ends. This CDR3 contains 16 residues. DNA of the CDR3: TGTGCCAGCAGCTTAGTATCAGCCAGGGGCACCGGGGAGCTGTTTTTT. Protein sequence: CASSLVSARGTGELFF.

This clone appeared a single time. This sequence joins TRBV28 and TRBJ2-7; 7 bases map to TRBD1. There are 13 residues in the CDR3. Trimming removed 5 bases from V and 3 bases from J; junction bases left unmatched: 4. Germline CDR1 reads MDHEN; CDR2 reads SYDVKM. The chain's CDR3 is CASSGGQFYEQYF. The DNA for the CDR3 is TGTGCCAGCAGTGGGGGACAGTTCTACGAGCAGTACTTC.

As concerns this clone: Other nucleotide sequences in the sample specify the same CDR3. This rearrangement joins TRBV5-1 to TRBJ1-2, with 9 bases matching TRBD1. V lost 0 bases and J lost 7; bases outside the gene matches: 4. This CDR3 region has 14 residues. Germline V gene lookup returns CDR1 SGHRS and CDR2 YFSETQ. In DNA, the CDR3 is TGCGCCAGCAGCTTGGAGACAGGGGGTGGTGGCTACACCTTC. Translation: CASSLETGGGGYTF.